This T cell receptor (beta chain) was recorded in a study of T cells after yellow fever vaccination. The wider study: For low cell numbers, libraries were made with SMART-Seq v4 Ultra Low Input.

This clonotype appeared a few times. The antigen is undetermined. Production of TCR cDNA was by 5'RACE template switching, which also added a universal primer site and UMIs. In TCRdb, the 5' RACE reads were re-called with MiXCR into one record per CDR3 protein. This sample carries roughly 170,000 distinct CDR3 sequences, roughly 6.4% of them seen once, and the ten largest clones take nearly 3%. V shed 4 bases and J 3 bases; nucleotides not matched to a gene: 7. The germline V gene has CDR1 SGHDN and CDR2 FVKESK. The CDR3 runs 16 residues. General observations from the study: Clonotype sharing between CD4 and CD8 compartments was small. Clones from primary vaccination mostly reappeared after the booster (96% CD4, over 85% CD8).

The sequence was collected from a young man who received the YFV17D yellow fever vaccine. The sample consisted of CD4+ T cells sorted from PBMCs, taken on the day of the first yellow fever vaccination. The chain is built from TRBV14 and TRBJ2-7; 12 bases match TRBD2. The CDR3 DNA reads as TGTGCCAGCAGCCCGATGACTAGCGGGGGCTTCTACGAGCAGTACTTC. Translating it yields CASSPMTSGGFYEQYF.